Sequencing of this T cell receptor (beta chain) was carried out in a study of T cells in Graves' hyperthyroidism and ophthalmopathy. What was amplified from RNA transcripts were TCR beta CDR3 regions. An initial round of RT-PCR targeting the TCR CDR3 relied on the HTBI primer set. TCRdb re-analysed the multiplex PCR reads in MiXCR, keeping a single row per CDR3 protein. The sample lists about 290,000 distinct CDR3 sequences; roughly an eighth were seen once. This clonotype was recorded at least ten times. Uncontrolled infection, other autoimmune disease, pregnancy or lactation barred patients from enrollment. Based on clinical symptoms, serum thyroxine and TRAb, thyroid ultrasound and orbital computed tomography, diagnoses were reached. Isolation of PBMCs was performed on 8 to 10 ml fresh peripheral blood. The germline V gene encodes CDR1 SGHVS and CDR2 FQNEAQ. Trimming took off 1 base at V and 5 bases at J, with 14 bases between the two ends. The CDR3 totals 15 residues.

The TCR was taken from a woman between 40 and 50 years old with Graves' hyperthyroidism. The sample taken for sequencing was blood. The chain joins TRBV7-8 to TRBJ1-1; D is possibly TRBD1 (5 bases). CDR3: CASSLGGGVGTEAFF. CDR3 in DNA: TGTGCCAGCAGCTTAGGTGGGGGAGTGGGTACTGAAGCTTTCTTT.